This T cell receptor beta chain was obtained from a study of T cell responses to AZD1222 COVID-19 vaccine. V was clipped by 0 bases and J by 0 bases, with 5 bases between them. Per germline, CDR1 LGHDT and CDR2 YNNKEL (reference sequence). This CDR3 spans 14 amino acids. Libraries were prepared by immunoSEQ multiplex PCR; TCRdb keeps only in-frame clonotypes and omits some of them. The sample includes 95,000 to 150,000 clones, about nine tenths of them seen just once. The sample consisted of peripheral blood, taken on day 0 of AZD1222 vaccination. The TCR originated in an adult in good health. The V and J genes are TRBV3-1 (or the pseudogene TRBV3-2) and TRBJ1-1; D is uncertain. CDR3 in DNA: TGTGCCAGCAGCCAAGAAGGCCTGAACACTGAAGCTTTCTTT. It encodes CASSQEGLNTEAFF.